Detailed here is one T cell receptor beta chain. The antigen it binds to is not known. Base qualities were left out, and no much larger clone turns up one base away. The CDR3 sequence holds 18 residues, the cysteine and phenylalanine included. Of all the DNA, just the CDR3 is kept, 54 bases in frame from base 1. From a lookup of the germline V gene (reference sequence), CDR1 and CDR2 are SGHNT and YYREEE. V was cut back by 1 base and J by 0 bases, leaving a gap of 17 bases between them. This sample was taken from a study of sequential checkpoint blockade in melanoma (dated by TCRdb to the late 2010s). For the wider study: Using 1:1 randomization, the trial assigned patients either to first-line nivolumab followed by ipilimumab (arm A) or to ipilimumab followed by nivolumab (arm B). Maintenance nivolumab came after each of the two trial sequences.

What the authors observed across the whole study: The response-prediction model combining TCR metrics and mutation burden needs validation in larger, independent patient cohorts.

The treatment or condition label, as the study defines it: randomized to nivolumab then ipilimumab (arm A) or the reverse (arm B). None of the trial patients had been given prior DNA-damaging chemotherapy. Thawed PBMCs were sorted on a FACS Aria II flow cytometer to isolate live CD3+CD8+ cells negative for CD19 and CD56. Samples came from patients with melanoma in CheckMate 064, a randomized, open-label phase II trial of sequential checkpoint blockade. Peripheral blood mononuclear cells were collected by leukapheresis, purified with Ficoll-Paque, and frozen in human serum with approximately 9.9% DMSO. Purity of sorted blood CD3+CD8+ cells was verified at >95% immediately after sorting, followed by DNA extraction. TCRbeta CDR3 regions were immunosequenced from genomic DNA with the immunoSEQ Assay. Prior to high-throughput sequencing, genomic DNA was amplified by bias-controlled multiplex PCR. The authors' pipeline ran thus. To quantify the absolute abundance of each unique TCRbeta CDR3 region, the sequences were collapsed and filtered. Clonality, defined as 1 minus Pielou's evenness, was calculated using only productive rearrangements. Clones with significantly greater frequencies in on-treatment versus baseline samples were identified using a previously published method. TCRdb retrieved this table from immuneACCESS and kept in-frame rearrangements only. Not all clones are present; in checked studies, unresolved V genes account for under half, and no reason is known for the remainder. The V and J calls and clone size are taken from that table; D and trimming were inferred from the DNA. The table for this sample lists thousands of clones; 90% of them were counted only once. The top ten clonotypes cover around 15% of the sample.

The source material was CD8+ T cells sorted from blood (inferred from file names), sampled from a patient given nivolumab and ipilimumab in sequence. The rearranged segments are TRBV5-4 and TRBJ1-3; the D gene is perhaps TRBD1, on 5 matching bases. The TCR comes from a human donor with melanoma. The DNA sequence is TGTGCCAGCAGCTTGAACAGACCTGGGGCTAGCTCTGGAAACACCATATATTTT. The encoded protein is CASSLNRPGASSGNTIYF.